A single sample is the source of the 8 T cell receptor beta chains below, sequenced in a study of graft-versus-host responses after intestinal transplantation. Assay: immunoSEQ multiplex PCR; the TCRdb copy retains only in-frame clones and omits some. The table shows over 65,000 clones, with roughly 90% occurring only once. The specimen comprised PBMCs, sampled 98 days after intestinal transplantation. The receptors were gathered from a human patient who received an intestinal transplant, so some T cells may come from the graft donor.

The V call is TRBV9, the J call TRBJ2-1; no clear D. The V end lost 3 bases, the J end lost 2 bases, and 15 bases lay between the germline ends. In germline, CDR1 is SGDLS, CDR2 YYNGEE. The CDR3 covers 16 residues. CDR3 protein: CASSGTVIGPYNEQFF. CDR3 sequence (DNA): TGTGCCAGCAGCGGGACCGTCATCGGGCCCTACAATGAGCAGTTCTTC.

The chain employs TRBV4-2 and TRBJ2-2; 10 bases match TRBD2. CDR3 size: 17 residues. From germline, CDR1 is LGHNA and CDR2 YNFKEQ. Trimming removed 4 bases from V and 3 bases from J; junction bases left unmatched: 8. CDR3 region: CASSRRLAGVDTGELFF. CDR3 coding DNA: TGTGCCAGCAGCCGCCGTCTAGCGGGAGTCGACACCGGGGAGCTGTTTTTT.

This clone was seen just once. The chain combines TRBV28 with TRBJ1-1; 7 bases map to TRBD1. Looked up from germline, CDR1 is MDHEN and CDR2 is SYDVKM. V shed 7 bases and J 3 bases; nucleotides not matched to a gene: 14. The CDR3 is 16 residues long. This CDR3 is CASTPEEDRWDTEAFF. CDR3 coding DNA: TGTGCCAGCACGCCCGAGGAGGACAGGTGGGACACTGAAGCTTTCTTT.

In DNA, the CDR3 is TGTGCCAGCAGCGCGGGGCTATCCTACGAGCAGTACTTC. It translates to CASSAGLSYEQYF. V and J are TRBV11-3 and TRBJ2-7, with D possibly TRBD2 on 6 matching bases. Trimming took 5 bases from V and 1 from J, leaving 9 bases between them. Germline V gene lookup returns CDR1 SGHNT and CDR2 YENEEA. This CDR3 has 13 residues.

The CDR3 protein is CATSRDMSYSSYNEQFF. CDR3 DNA sequence: TGTGCCACCAGCAGAGATATGAGCTACAGCTCCTACAATGAGCAGTTCTTC. The chain employs TRBV15 and TRBJ2-1; no firm D call. Germline values: CDR1 LNHNV, CDR2 YYDKDF (reference sequence). The CDR3 runs to 17 residues. The V end lost 0 bases, the J end lost 0 bases, and 12 bases lay between the germline ends. The variable domain in full, with the rest retrieved from reference TRBV15 and TRBJ2-1, is DAMVIQNPRYQVTQFGKPVTLSCSQTLNHNVMYWYQQKSSQAPKLLFHYYDKDFNNEADTPDNFQSRRPNTSFCFLDIRSPGLGDTAMYLCATSRDMSYSSYNEQFFGPGTRLTVL.

This clone was seen once. The genes are TRBV25-1 and TRBJ1-4; D not certain. V lost 7 bases and J 5 bases, leaving 14 bases between the germline ends. Looked up from germline, CDR1 is MGHDK and CDR2 is SYGVNS. The CDR3 totals 14 residues. In nucleotides, the CDR3 is TGTGCCAGCATTCCTGTTGCCCTCAATGAAAAACTGTTTTTT. It is translated as CASIPVALNEKLFF.

This chain uses TRBV19 with TRBJ2-2, with unresolved D. Per the germline V gene, CDR1 is LNHDA and CDR2 is SQIVND (reference sequence). Trimming removed 1 base at V and 4 bases at J, with 4 bases between. The CDR3 has 13 amino acids. This CDR3 is CASSIGGTGELFF. In nucleotides, the CDR3 is TGTGCCAGTAGTATAGGGGGCACCGGGGAGCTGTTTTTT.

The chain links TRBV19 to TRBJ2-7; D gene ambiguous. Germline V CDR1 and CDR2: LNHDA, SQIVND (reference sequence). The V end was cut by 2 bases, the J end by 0 bases, with 5 bases between. This CDR3 is built from 13 residues. CDR3 residues: CASSIQSSYEQYF. For the CDR3, the DNA is TGTGCCAGTAGTATACAGAGCTCCTACGAGCAGTACTTC.